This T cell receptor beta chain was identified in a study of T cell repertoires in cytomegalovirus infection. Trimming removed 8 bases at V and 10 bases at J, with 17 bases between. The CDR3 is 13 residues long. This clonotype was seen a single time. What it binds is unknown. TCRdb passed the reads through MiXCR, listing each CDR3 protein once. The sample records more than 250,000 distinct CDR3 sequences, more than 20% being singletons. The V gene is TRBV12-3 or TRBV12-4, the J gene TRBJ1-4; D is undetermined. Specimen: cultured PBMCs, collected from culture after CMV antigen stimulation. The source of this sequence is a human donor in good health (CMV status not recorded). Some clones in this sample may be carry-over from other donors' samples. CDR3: CASAKEDSRKLFF. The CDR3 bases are TGTGCCAGCGCGAAGGAGGATTCCCGAAAACTGTTTTTT.